Here is one T cell receptor (beta chain) with its context. What it recognizes is unknown. V was pared by 6 bases and J by 0 bases, with 13 bases of the junction left unmatched. Germline V CDR1 and CDR2: MNHNS, SASEGT. The CDR3 has 17 amino acids. A second 7 to 11 cycle PCR used barcoded and J-beta primers. Paired-end reads containing CDR3 totaled no fewer than 2.5 million for each sample. Each CDR3 protein gets one entry after TCRdb re-called the 5' RACE reads with MiXCR. Found here are about 580,000 distinct CDR3 sequences, about 45% of them singletons; the top ten hold about 22%. The sample originates from a study of blood T cells in healthy people across ages. Overall study results and limits: Estimated diversity across one million T cells was deemed an underestimate. Compared with aged donors, long-lived donors showed fewer expanded clones, suggesting selection.

Sequencing was done on a sample of blood. The TCR comes from an older man in good health. J is TRBJ2-7 and V is TRBV6-1; 8 nucleotides align to TRBD1. CDR3 nucleotides: TGTGCCAGCAGCCCCCGGGACAGGATCGCTCCCTCCTACGAGCAGTACTTC. Translating gives CASSPRDRIAPSYEQYF.